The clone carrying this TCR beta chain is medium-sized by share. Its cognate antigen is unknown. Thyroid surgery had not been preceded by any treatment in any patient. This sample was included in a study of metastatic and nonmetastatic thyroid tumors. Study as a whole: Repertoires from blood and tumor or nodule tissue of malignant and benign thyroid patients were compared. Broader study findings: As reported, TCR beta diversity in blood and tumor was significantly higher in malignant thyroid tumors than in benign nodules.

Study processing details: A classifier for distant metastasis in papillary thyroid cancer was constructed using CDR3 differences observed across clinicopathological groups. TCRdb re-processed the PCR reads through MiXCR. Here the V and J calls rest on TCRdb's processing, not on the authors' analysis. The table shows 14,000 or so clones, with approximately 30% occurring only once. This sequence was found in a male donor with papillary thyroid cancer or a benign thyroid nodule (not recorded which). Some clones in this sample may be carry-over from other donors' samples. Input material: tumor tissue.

CDR3 nucleotide sequence: TGTGCCAGCAGTCCCGTTTGGGGAGGTATGGCCTATGGCTACACCTTC. Translation gives CASSPVWGGMAYGYTF. The chain has TRBV27 and TRBJ1-2, with D uncertain. The V end lost 5 bases, the J end lost 4 bases, and 20 bases lay between the germline ends. The CDR3 loop spans 16 amino acids. Germline V gene data show CDR1 as MNHEY and CDR2 as SMNVEV (reference sequence).